This is a list of T cell receptor beta chains from one sample in a study of beta chain features in type 1 diabetes. Produced via immunoSEQ multiplex PCR; TCRdb's table is partial and in-frame only. The repertoire holds about 450,000 clones, with over 10% as singletons. Specimen: naive CD4+ T cells from blood. The receptors originated from a woman between 18 and 29 years old in good health. The CDR3 runs from the conserved cysteine through the conserved F or W. Fields, in order: D gene, V gene, J gene, clone size, CDR3 protein, CDR3 DNA. A D gene is named only where the DNA matches it firmly. A row's size may be missing; if present it is once, few, many or a size class.

>TRBD2|TRBV29-1|TRBJ2-3|few
CSGISGRATDTQYF
TGCAGCGGGATTAGCGGGAGGGCAACAGATACGCAGTATTTT
>.|TRBV6-1|TRBJ2-5|.
CASSEALPGAGETQYF
TGTGCCAGCAGTGAAGCGCTTCCGGGGGCGGGAGAGACCCAGTACTTC
>.|TRBV18|TRBJ2-1|few
CASSRRQSDNEQFF
TGTGCCAGCTCACGCAGACAGAGTGACAATGAGCAGTTCTTC
>TRBD2|TRBV11-1|TRBJ2-3|few
CASSPTSGRRTQYF
TGTGCCAGCAGCCCTACTAGCGGGAGACGAACGCAGTATTTT
>.|TRBV7-6|TRBJ2-2|few
CASSLSGPGELFF
TGTGCCAGCAGCTTAAGTGGACCCGGGGAGCTGTTTTTT
>.|TRBV29-1|TRBJ1-4|.
CSVEDALNEKLFF
TGCAGCGTTGAAGACGCGCTAAACGAAAAACTGTTTTTT
>.|TRBV6-5|TRBJ2-1|.
CASSTRRTSNEQFF
TGTGCCAGCAGTACCCGACGGACTTCGAATGAGCAGTTCTTC
>.|TRBV5-1|TRBJ2-5|few
CASSFSPGEETQYF
TGCGCCAGCAGCTTTTCGCCGGGGGAAGAGACCCAGTACTTC
>.|TRBV6-1|TRBJ2-3|.
CASSQGKSTDTQYF
TGTGCCAGCAGCCAGGGGAAAAGCACAGATACGCAGTATTTT
>.|TRBV10-3|TRBJ2-3|.
CAINEQGGTQYF
TGTGCCATCAACGAACAGGGAGGCACGCAGTATTTT
>.|TRBV25-1|TRBJ2-7|.
CASSECPRTRYEQYF
TGTGCCAGCAGTGAATGCCCAAGGACGAGATACGAGCAGTACTTC
>TRBD2|TRBV7-6|TRBJ2-7|few
CASSLEPLAREQYF
TGTGCCAGCAGCTTAGAGCCACTAGCGCGGGAGCAGTACTTC
>.|TRBV5-1|TRBJ2-4|.
CASSLEQATNIQYF
TGCGCCAGCAGCTTGGAACAAGCCACAAACATTCAGTACTTC
>.|TRBV15|TRBJ1-5|few
CATSFRNQPQHF
TGTGCCACCTCCTTTCGCAATCAGCCCCAGCATTTT
>.|TRBV15|TRBJ2-3|few
CATSRDPASTDTQYF
TGTGCCACCAGCAGAGACCCGGCTAGCACAGATACGCAGTATTTT
>TRBD1|TRBV6-5|TRBJ2-7|.
CASSWDRKAYEQYF
TGTGCCAGCAGTTGGGACAGGAAAGCCTACGAGCAGTACTTC
>.|TRBV7-3|TRBJ1-6|few
CASSQSGDSPLHF
TGTGCCAGCAGCCAATCAGGGGATTCACCCCTCCACTTT
>TRBD2|TRBV30|TRBJ2-3|few
CAWSVRRTSGTADTQYF
TGTGCCTGGAGTGTACGTCGAACTAGCGGGACCGCAGATACGCAGTATTTT
>.|TRBV15|TRBJ2-5|.
CATSRGGTGSQETQYF
TGTGCCACCAGCAGAGGCGGGACCGGCAGCCAAGAGACCCAGTACTTC
>TRBD2|TRBV15|TRBJ2-2|.
CATSRLAGYNGELFF
TGTGCCACCAGCAGACTAGCGGGATACAACGGGGAGCTGTTTTTT
>TRBD1|TRBV7-2|TRBJ2-2|few
CASNDRGPNTGELFF
TGTGCCAGCAACGACAGGGGACCGAACACCGGGGAGCTGTTTTTT
>TRBD1|TRBV2|TRBJ1-6|.
CASKRTGGNNSPLHF
TGTGCCAGCAAAAGGACAGGGGGAAATAATTCACCCCTCCACTTT
>TRBD2|TRBV9|TRBJ2-3|.
CASSPPPGEREGPLMDTQYF
TGTGCCAGCAGCCCTCCCCCCGGGGAGCGGGAGGGACCTTTAATGGATACGCAGTATTTT
>.|TRBV5-1|TRBJ2-1|.
CASSKTGFSYNEQFF
TGCGCCAGCAGCAAGACTGGGTTCTCCTACAATGAGCAGTTCTTC
>.|TRBV28|TRBJ2-7|few
CASSFGGSEQYF
TGTGCCAGCAGTTTCGGGGGATCCGAGCAGTACTTC
>TRBD1|TRBV28|TRBJ2-4|.
CASSPPRDRPIQYF
TGTGCCAGCAGTCCTCCTAGGGACAGGCCTATCCAGTACTTC
>TRBD1|TRBV6-1|TRBJ2-5|.
CASRDRGRQETQYF
TGTGCCAGCAGAGACAGGGGGAGGCAAGAGACCCAGTACTTC
>.|TRBV18|TRBJ1-2|.
CASSPSTRGGGYTF
TGTGCCAGCTCACCGTCAACCAGGGGTGGCGGCTACACCTTC
>.|TRBV6-1|TRBJ2-3|.
CAGGAANTQYF
TGTGCCGGGGGGGCCGCAAATACGCAGTATTTT
>.|TRBV25-1|TRBJ2-5|.
CASTGDIRTQYF
TGTGCCAGCACCGGGGACATAAGAACCCAGTACTTC
>.|TRBV5-4|TRBJ1-3|few
CASSRRDGGTGNTIYF
TGTGCCAGCAGCCGGCGGGACGGGGGAACTGGAAACACCATATATTTT
>.|TRBV6-5|TRBJ2-5|few
CASGSFSQYF
TGTGCCAGCGGCTCTTTTTCCCAGTACTTC
>.|TRBV6-6|TRBJ1-1|few
CASTALGARNTEAFF
TGTGCCAGCACCGCTTTGGGGGCGAGAAACACTGAAGCTTTCTTT
>.|TRBV6-1|TRBJ1-1|.
CASSVSSDDTEAFF
TGTGCCAGCAGTGTCAGCTCGGATGATACTGAAGCTTTCTTT
>.|TRBV4-3|TRBJ2-3|few
CASSQRTTDTQYF
TGCGCCAGCAGCCAACGAACGACAGATACGCAGTATTTT
>.|TRBV7-9|TRBJ1-1|.
CASSRWNTEAFF
TGTGCCAGCAGCCGGTGGAACACTGAAGCTTTCTTT
>.|TRBV7-6|TRBJ2-1|few
CASSARLSSYNEQFF
TGTGCCAGCAGCGCCCGTCTTAGCTCCTACAATGAGCAGTTCTTC
>.|TRBV9|TRBJ2-6|few
CASSVDAGANVLTF
TGTGCCAGCAGCGTAGACGCGGGGGCCAACGTCCTGACTTTC
>.|TRBV14|TRBJ2-2|few
CASSQEWTRDTGELFF
TGTGCCAGCAGCCAAGAATGGACAAGGGACACCGGGGAGCTGTTTTTT
>TRBD2|TRBV27|TRBJ2-7|.
CASSLLAGGVYEQYF
TGTGCCAGCAGTTTATTAGCGGGAGGGGTTTACGAGCAGTACTTC
>.|TRBV14|TRBJ2-1|many
CASSRSQYFDEQFF
.
>TRBD1|TRBV23-1|TRBJ2-6|few
CASSPGMARGLETGANVLTF
TGCGCCAGCAGTCCAGGTATGGCCAGGGGGCTTGAGACTGGGGCCAACGTCCTGACTTTC